This paragraph reports one T cell receptor beta chain. These data come from a study of beta chain features in type 1 diabetes. Since all of the isolated RNA was reverse transcribed, expressed TCRB transcripts were what got sequenced. TCRdb's table, derived via immunoSEQ multiplex PCR, lists solely in-frame clones and lacks some. The sample records 450,000 to 550,000 clones, 30% being singletons. V shed 4 bases, J shed 4 bases, and the junction held 7 bases outside the gene matches. The CDR3 sequence is 15 residues long. From germline, CDR1 is SGDLS and CDR2 YYNGEE. This clonotype originated in a man younger than 35 in good health. The chain combines TRBV9 with TRBJ2-1, with 8 bases that match TRBD2. Sequencing input: naive CD4+ T cells from blood. The CDR3 DNA reads as TGTGCCAGCAGCTTGGGAGCGGGAGATTACAATGAGCAGTTCTTC. Encoded protein: CASSLGAGDYNEQFF.